The rows below give T cell receptor beta chains drawn from one sample of a study of blood T cell repertoires in COVID-19. The data were produced by immunoSEQ multiplex PCR, yet TCRdb's version contains in-frame clones alone and is incomplete. The table has over 350,000 clones, about 83% seen once. The material sequenced was PBMCs or T cells enriched from blood (not recorded which). These TCRs come from a woman aged 45 to 65 who had recovered from COVID-19. Each CDR3 is given with its conserved first and last residue. Fields, in order: D gene, V gene, clone size, J gene, CDR3 DNA, CDR3 protein. The D gene is left open where the match is weak. Some rows have no size entry. The others give once, few or many, or a class for an expanded clone.

>NA|TRBV30|NA|TRBJ1-1
TGTGCCTGGAGGAGAGGGGAGCGGGACACTGAAGCTTTCTTT
CAWRRGERDTEAFF
>NA|TRBV28|NA|TRBJ1-5
TGTGCCAGCAGTCGGGGGTCTAGCAATCAGCCCCAGCATTTT
CASSRGSSNQPQHF
>TRBD2|TRBV3-1/TRBV3-2|NA|TRBJ2-3
TGTGCCAGCAGCCAAGGACTTGGGACTAGCGGAAACACAGATACGCAGTATTTT
CASSQGLGTSGNTDTQYF
>TRBD1|TRBV25-1|NA|TRBJ1-2
TGTGCCAGCAGTGCCACAGGGGGGGGAGGCTACACCTTC
CASSATGGGGYTF
>NA|TRBV14|NA|TRBJ1-2
TGTGCCAGCAGCCAAGAGGCGGGGACTGCCCGGGTAGAAGACTATGGCTACACCTTC
CASSQEAGTARVEDYGYTF
>NA|TRBV4-3|once|TRBJ1-1
TGCGCCAGCAGCTACTCTGAACAGGGCTTGAACACTGAAGCTTTCTTT
CASSYSEQGLNTEAFF
>NA|TRBV6-2/TRBV6-3|few|TRBJ2-7
TGTGCCAGCAGTTATCGGCAGGGGAACTACGAGCAGTACTTC
CASSYRQGNYEQYF
>TRBD1|TRBV3-1/TRBV3-2|NA|TRBJ1-2
TGTGCCAGCAGCCCCGGACAGGCTAACTATGGCTACACCTTC
CASSPGQANYGYTF
>TRBD1|TRBV2|NA|TRBJ1-1
TGTGCCAGCAGCAACGGACCGGACAGGAGGAACACTGAAGCTTTCTTT
CASSNGPDRRNTEAFF
>TRBD1|TRBV27|NA|TRBJ1-2
TGTGCCAGCAGTTCCTTAGGACAGGGGGCTTTTTTAGGTGGCTACACCTTC
CASSSLGQGAFLGGYTF
>TRBD1|TRBV7-6|NA|TRBJ2-3
TGTGCCAGCAGCCCCCGGGACAGGAATGGAGATACGCAGTATTTT
CASSPRDRNGDTQYF
>NA|TRBV6-1|NA|TRBJ2-7
TGTGCCAGCAGTGACGGTTTGGGGGGTGGAAAGTCCTACGAGCAGTACTTC
CASSDGLGGGKSYEQYF
>NA|TRBV3-1/TRBV3-2|NA|TRBJ2-5
TGTGCCAGCAGCCAAGATCGACGGAGATTCCAAGAGACCCAGTACTTC
CASSQDRRRFQETQYF
>NA|TRBV14|NA|TRBJ1-1
TGTGCCAGCAGCCAAGTGGGTCAGCGGAACACTGAAGCTTTCTTT
CASSQVGQRNTEAFF
>TRBD1|TRBV4-2|NA|TRBJ1-4
TGTGCCAGCAGCCAAGTTTACGGACAGGGCGAAAAACTGTTTTTT
CASSQVYGQGEKLFF
>NA|TRBV7-3|NA|TRBJ2-3
TGTGCCAGCAGCAAGACAGATCGATTAGATACGCAGTATTTT
CASSKTDRLDTQYF
>TRBD2|TRBV4-1|NA|TRBJ2-5
TGCGCCAGCAGCGGGGAGGGTAGCGGGGGGACCCAGTACTTC
CASSGEGSGGTQYF
>NA|TRBV4-3|few|TRBJ2-3
TGCGCCAGCAGCCAAGATCTCCCCGGACAGTTCCGAGGAAGGGATACGCAGTATTTT
CASSQDLPGQFRGRDTQYF
>TRBD1|TRBV2|NA|TRBJ2-6
TGTGCCAGCAGTGTGGACAGGGCCGGGGCCAACGTCCTGACTTTC
CASSVDRAGANVLTF
>NA|TRBV5-4|NA|TRBJ1-2
TGTGCCAGCAGCTTGGCCGGAAGAGGGCCCGACTATGGCTACACCTTC
CASSLAGRGPDYGYTF
>NA|TRBV7-6|NA|TRBJ1-3
TGTGCCAGCAGCTGGGGCGGTGGAAACACCATATATTTT
CASSWGGGNTIYF
>TRBD1|TRBV9|NA|TRBJ1-1
TGTGCCAGCAGCGTGGGCCCGACAGGGGCTGACACTGAAGCTTTCTTT
CASSVGPTGADTEAFF
>NA|TRBV4-2|NA|TRBJ1-2
TGTGCCAGCAGCCGCCCAGGGGAGAGCTATGGCTACACCTTC
CASSRPGESYGYTF
>TRBD1|TRBV5-1|NA|TRBJ1-4
TGCGCCAGCCGCCCGGTGGGACAGGACGATGCAACTAATGAAAAACTGTTTTTT
CASRPVGQDDATNEKLFF
>NA|TRBV12-3/TRBV12-4|NA|TRBJ1-2
TGTGCCAGCAGTATCACAGGGTATGGCTACACCTTC
CASSITGYGYTF
>NA|TRBV18|NA|TRBJ2-5
TGTGCCAGCTCACAGGGGTGGGCAGAGACCCAGTACTTC
CASSQGWAETQYF
>NA|TRBV7-2|NA|TRBJ1-2
TGTGCCAGCAGCTTGAGCCTTGATGGCTACACCTTC
CASSLSLDGYTF
>TRBD1|TRBV11-3|NA|TRBJ1-3
TGTGCCAGCAGCTTATCTGGGACAGCTCAGGGGACCATATATTTT
CASSLSGTAQGTIYF
>NA|TRBV7-2|once|TRBJ2-3
TGTGCCAGCAGCTTAGAGGGGGGGCCGAGCACAGATACGCAGTATTTT
CASSLEGGPSTDTQYF
>NA|TRBV27|NA|TRBJ1-2
TGTGCCAGCAGTGCGGGGGATAGGACCTATGGCTACACCTTC
CASSAGDRTYGYTF
>TRBD1|TRBV25-1|NA|TRBJ1-2
TGTGCCAGCAGTGTTCTGGACAGGGAGGATGGCTACACCTTC
CASSVLDREDGYTF
>TRBD2|TRBV5-4|many|TRBJ2-7
TGTGCCAGCAGCCGGGGGGGCGGCTACGAGCAGTACTTC
CASSRGGGYEQYF
>NA|TRBV9|few|TRBJ1-2
TGTGCCAGCAGCACCCGGGAGGGGGGCTACACCTTC
CASSTREGGYTF